A selection of T cell receptor beta chains follows, all from one sample in a study of cytomegalovirus exposure and HLA in healthy donors. TCRdb's table, derived via immunoSEQ multiplex PCR, lists solely in-frame clones and lacks some. The table records around 130,000 clones, 50% to 80% of them present only once. Material for sequencing was PBMCs. The receptors stem from a middle-aged woman in good health and CMV-seropositive. Both conserved end residues are part of each CDR3. Each record gives: J gene, V gene, D gene, clone size, CDR3 DNA, CDR3 protein. The D gene is left open where the match is weak. Size tells how often a clone was seen (once, few, many) or the class of an expanded clone, and some rows leave it out.

j_call: TRBJ2-5
v_call: TRBV7-9
d_call: TRBD1
clone_size: NA
cdr3_nt: TGTGCCAGCAGCATCGACAGGGAGCAAGAGACCCAGTACTTC
cdr3_aa: CASSIDREQETQYF

j_call: TRBJ2-3
v_call: TRBV7-8
d_call: NA
clone_size: NA
cdr3_nt: TGTGCCAGCAGCTTAGGGACTAAGGCAGATACGCAGTATTTT
cdr3_aa: CASSLGTKADTQYF

j_call: TRBJ1-5
v_call: TRBV6-1
d_call: NA
clone_size: NA
cdr3_nt: TGTGCCAGCAGCCCCGTTGAGGGCCTTCAGCCCCAGCATTTT
cdr3_aa: CASSPVEGLQPQHF

j_call: TRBJ1-2
v_call: TRBV5-6
d_call: NA
clone_size: NA
cdr3_nt: TGTGCCAGCACCCGTATCGGGGGGGCGCATTCGCCCCGGCGCTATGGCTACACCTTC
cdr3_aa: CASTRIGGAHSPRRYGYTF

j_call: TRBJ2-3
v_call: TRBV5-8
d_call: NA
clone_size: NA
cdr3_nt: TGTGCCAGCAGCGTCCCGTGGAGCGCGAGCACAGATACGCAGTATTTT
cdr3_aa: CASSVPWSASTDTQYF

j_call: TRBJ1-1
v_call: TRBV7-2
d_call: NA
clone_size: NA
cdr3_nt: TGTGCCAGCAGCTTTGGTGTTGCGGACACTGAAGCTTTCTTT
cdr3_aa: CASSFGVADTEAFF

j_call: TRBJ1-1
v_call: TRBV7-2
d_call: NA
clone_size: NA
cdr3_nt: TGTGCCAGCAGCTCCAGGCAGGGAAGGACTGAAGCTTTCTTT
cdr3_aa: CASSSRQGRTEAFF

j_call: TRBJ2-1
v_call: TRBV6-1
d_call: TRBD1
clone_size: NA
cdr3_nt: TGTGCCAGCAGGGGACAGGGCTCCTACAATGAGCAGTTCTTC
cdr3_aa: CASRGQGSYNEQFF

j_call: TRBJ1-3
v_call: TRBV28
d_call: NA
clone_size: NA
cdr3_nt: TGTGCCAGCAGTTTCTACTCAGGCTCTGGGAACACCATATATTTT
cdr3_aa: CASSFYSGSGNTIYF

j_call: TRBJ2-1
v_call: TRBV2
d_call: TRBD1
clone_size: NA
cdr3_nt: TGTGCCAGCAGTGAAGCGGGACAGCCCATGAATGAGCAGTTCTTC
cdr3_aa: CASSEAGQPMNEQFF

j_call: TRBJ1-2
v_call: TRBV19
d_call: NA
clone_size: NA
cdr3_nt: TGTGCCAGTAGGAAAGGGGAGTTGGGAGGACATGGCTACACCTTC
cdr3_aa: CASRKGELGGHGYTF

j_call: TRBJ2-3
v_call: TRBV25-1
d_call: TRBD2
clone_size: NA
cdr3_nt: TGTGCCAGCAGTGATAGGCGGGGGGAGGATACGCAGTATTTT
cdr3_aa: CASSDRRGEDTQYF

j_call: TRBJ2-7
v_call: TRBV6-1
d_call: NA
clone_size: NA
cdr3_nt: TGTGCCAGCAGTGACAGGTTTAGGCCGAGCTCAACCTACGAGCAGTACTTC
cdr3_aa: CASSDRFRPSSTYEQYF

j_call: TRBJ2-7
v_call: TRBV28
d_call: TRBD2
clone_size: NA
cdr3_nt: TGTGCCAGCAGCTCCATACTAGCGGACTCCTACGAGCAGTACTTC
cdr3_aa: CASSSILADSYEQYF

j_call: TRBJ2-7
v_call: TRBV29-1
d_call: NA
clone_size: NA
cdr3_nt: TGCAGCGTTTGGCAGGGCGACGAGCAGTACTTC
cdr3_aa: CSVWQGDEQYF

j_call: TRBJ2-2
v_call: TRBV9
d_call: TRBD2
clone_size: NA
cdr3_nt: TGTGCCAGCAGCGTAGTAACTAGCGGGAGGACCGGGGAGCTGTTTTTT
cdr3_aa: CASSVVTSGRTGELFF

j_call: TRBJ2-7
v_call: TRBV6-5
d_call: TRBD2
clone_size: NA
cdr3_nt: TGTGCCAGCAGCAACCTAGCGGGGATGAACGAGCAGTACTTC
cdr3_aa: CASSNLAGMNEQYF

j_call: TRBJ1-4
v_call: TRBV19
d_call: NA
clone_size: NA
cdr3_nt: TGTGCCAGTAGTATTAGGGGCGGGGATGAAAAACTGTTTTTT
cdr3_aa: CASSIRGGDEKLFF

j_call: TRBJ1-5
v_call: TRBV27
d_call: NA
clone_size: few
cdr3_nt: TGTGCCAGCAGTTCCGACACGAGTAGCAATCAGCCCCAGCATTTT
cdr3_aa: CASSSDTSSNQPQHF

j_call: TRBJ2-6
v_call: TRBV30
d_call: NA
clone_size: NA
cdr3_nt: TGTGCCTGGAGTGTATGGCAGGGGAAGCCTGGGGCCAACGTCCTGACTTTC
cdr3_aa: CAWSVWQGKPGANVLTF

j_call: TRBJ2-4
v_call: TRBV11-3
d_call: NA
clone_size: NA
cdr3_nt: TGTGCCAGCAGCCCCCCAGGGATGAAAAACATTCAGTACTTC
cdr3_aa: CASSPPGMKNIQYF

j_call: TRBJ2-7
v_call: TRBV30
d_call: NA
clone_size: NA
cdr3_nt: TGTGCCTGGAGTGTACACGGGAACGAGCAGTACTTC
cdr3_aa: CAWSVHGNEQYF

j_call: TRBJ2-3
v_call: TRBV10-1
d_call: TRBD2
clone_size: NA
cdr3_nt: TGCGCCAGCAGTGTACTAGCGACAGATACGCAGTATTTT
cdr3_aa: CASSVLATDTQYF

j_call: TRBJ2-1
v_call: TRBV5-1
d_call: TRBD2
clone_size: NA
cdr3_nt: TGCGCCAGCAGCGGGACTAGCGGGACGGGGTACAATGAGCAGTTCTTC
cdr3_aa: CASSGTSGTGYNEQFF

j_call: TRBJ1-2
v_call: TRBV11-3
d_call: NA
clone_size: NA
cdr3_nt: TGTGCCAGCAGCTTAGATCCGGGCTATGGCTACACCTTC
cdr3_aa: CASSLDPGYGYTF

j_call: TRBJ1-4
v_call: TRBV6-1
d_call: TRBD1
clone_size: NA
cdr3_nt: TGTGCCAGCAGTGGGGGGGCAGGGGGAAATGAAAAACTGTTTTTT
cdr3_aa: CASSGGAGGNEKLFF

j_call: TRBJ2-1
v_call: TRBV20-1
d_call: NA
clone_size: NA
cdr3_nt: TGCAGTGCTAGAGTAGCTACTGAGCAGTTCTTC
cdr3_aa: CSARVATEQFF

j_call: TRBJ2-2
v_call: TRBV7-9
d_call: TRBD1
clone_size: NA
cdr3_nt: TGTGCCAGCAGCCCCAGGGGGCTCGGGATCCCCGGGGAGCTGTTTTTT
cdr3_aa: CASSPRGLGIPGELFF

j_call: TRBJ1-4
v_call: TRBV10-1
d_call: NA
clone_size: NA
cdr3_nt: TGCGCCAGCAGTGACTCGCAGGGTGGTGAAAAACTGTTTTTT
cdr3_aa: CASSDSQGGEKLFF

j_call: TRBJ1-6
v_call: TRBV6-1
d_call: NA
clone_size: once
cdr3_nt: TGTGCCAGCAGTGAACCCCCAGGGGTTGGAGGTTCACCCCTCCACTTT
cdr3_aa: CASSEPPGVGGSPLHF

j_call: TRBJ2-5
v_call: TRBV30
d_call: TRBD1
clone_size: once
cdr3_nt: TGTGCCTGGAGTGGACAGGGCGGAGAGACCCAGTACTTC
cdr3_aa: CAWSGQGGETQYF

j_call: TRBJ2-3
v_call: TRBV19
d_call: NA
clone_size: NA
cdr3_nt: TGTGCCAGTACTCCCGGGTTCCCAACAGATACGCAGTATTTT
cdr3_aa: CASTPGFPTDTQYF

j_call: TRBJ1-1
v_call: TRBV2
d_call: NA
clone_size: NA
cdr3_nt: TGTGCCAGCACCGGGACAAGGGAGAACACTGAAGCTTTCTTT
cdr3_aa: CASTGTRENTEAFF

j_call: TRBJ2-5
v_call: TRBV18
d_call: NA
clone_size: NA
cdr3_nt: TGTGCCAGCTCACCCACAAAGCAAGAGACCCAGTACTTC
cdr3_aa: CASSPTKQETQYF

j_call: TRBJ2-1
v_call: TRBV2
d_call: NA
clone_size: NA
cdr3_nt: TGTGCCAGCAGTGACCCCGGGTTTGAGCAGTTCTTC
cdr3_aa: CASSDPGFEQFF

j_call: TRBJ2-1
v_call: TRBV6-6
d_call: TRBD2
clone_size: NA
cdr3_nt: TGTGCCAGCAGCCGGACTAGCTTCAATGAGCAGTTCTTC
cdr3_aa: CASSRTSFNEQFF

j_call: TRBJ2-1
v_call: TRBV28
d_call: TRBD1
clone_size: NA
cdr3_nt: TGTGCCAGCGCCGGACAGGGGTACAATGAGCAGTTCTTC
cdr3_aa: CASAGQGYNEQFF

j_call: TRBJ1-1
v_call: TRBV18
d_call: NA
clone_size: NA
cdr3_nt: TGTGCCAGCTCACTCAAGGGGGATTTTGGCACTGAAGCTTTCTTT
cdr3_aa: CASSLKGDFGTEAFF

j_call: TRBJ2-7
v_call: TRBV5-1
d_call: NA
clone_size: few
cdr3_nt: TGCGCCAGCAGCCTGTCCGGGAGCTCCTACGAGCAGTACTTC
cdr3_aa: CASSLSGSSYEQYF

j_call: TRBJ2-1
v_call: TRBV5-1
d_call: NA
clone_size: once
cdr3_nt: TGCGCCAGCAGCTCATCCGGGACTGCTAATGAGCAGTTCTTC
cdr3_aa: CASSSSGTANEQFF

j_call: TRBJ1-1
v_call: TRBV6-4
d_call: NA
clone_size: NA
cdr3_nt: TGTGCCAGCAGTGACTCGAAGCAACCAGCTTTCTTT
cdr3_aa: CASSDSKQPAFF

j_call: TRBJ2-7
v_call: TRBV28
d_call: NA
clone_size: NA
cdr3_nt: TGTGCCAGCAGTCCCCCGATCAGGCGGGGATCCTACGAGCAGTACTTC
cdr3_aa: CASSPPIRRGSYEQYF

j_call: TRBJ2-3
v_call: TRBV7-3
d_call: TRBD1
clone_size: NA
cdr3_nt: TGTGCCAGCAGCTTAACTAGCGACAGGGCAGATACGCAGTATTTT
cdr3_aa: CASSLTSDRADTQYF

j_call: TRBJ2-1
v_call: TRBV11-2
d_call: TRBD2
clone_size: NA
cdr3_nt: TGTGCCAGCAGCTTAACTAGCGGGGGCTCCTCCTACAATGAGCAGTTCTTC
cdr3_aa: CASSLTSGGSSYNEQFF

j_call: TRBJ1-1
v_call: TRBV6-5
d_call: NA
clone_size: NA
cdr3_nt: TGTGCCAGCAGTTGGGGGGGCATGAACACTGAAGCTTTCTTT
cdr3_aa: CASSWGGMNTEAFF

j_call: TRBJ2-2
v_call: TRBV7-8
d_call: TRBD1
clone_size: few
cdr3_nt: TGTGCCAGCAGCGATGACAGGGGGTTGACCGGGGAGCTGTTTTTT
cdr3_aa: CASSDDRGLTGELFF

j_call: TRBJ2-3
v_call: TRBV18
d_call: NA
clone_size: NA
cdr3_nt: TGTGCCAGCTCACGACAGGATAGCACAGATACGCAGTATTTT
cdr3_aa: CASSRQDSTDTQYF

j_call: TRBJ2-5
v_call: TRBV27
d_call: TRBD1
clone_size: NA
cdr3_nt: TGTGCCAGCAGTTTATATCCAGGGGGCGCTGAGACCCAGTACTTC
cdr3_aa: CASSLYPGGAETQYF

j_call: TRBJ1-1
v_call: TRBV18
d_call: NA
clone_size: NA
cdr3_nt: TGTGCCAGCTCACCCCAATCGGACAGCAGTGAAGCTTTCTTT
cdr3_aa: CASSPQSDSSEAFF

j_call: TRBJ2-1
v_call: TRBV7-2
d_call: TRBD2
clone_size: NA
cdr3_nt: TGTGCCAGCAGCTTACCGCCTAGCGGGAGTCGGTACAATGAGCAGTTCTTC
cdr3_aa: CASSLPPSGSRYNEQFF

j_call: TRBJ2-5
v_call: TRBV28
d_call: NA
clone_size: NA
cdr3_nt: TGTGCCCACGGGATTTTCCAAGAGACCCAGTACTTC
cdr3_aa: CAHGIFQETQYF

j_call: TRBJ2-5
v_call: TRBV11-2
d_call: NA
clone_size: once
cdr3_nt: TGTGCCAGCACCTTGGGAGCCCAAGAGACCCAGTACTTC
cdr3_aa: CASTLGAQETQYF

j_call: TRBJ1-3
v_call: TRBV7-8
d_call: NA
clone_size: few
cdr3_nt: TGTGCCAGCAGCCACGAAGGACAGTCAACATCGGGAAACACCATATATTTT
cdr3_aa: CASSHEGQSTSGNTIYF

j_call: TRBJ1-1
v_call: TRBV11-3
d_call: NA
clone_size: NA
cdr3_nt: TGTGCCAGCAGCCCGGGACACCAGAACACTGAAGCTTTCTTT
cdr3_aa: CASSPGHQNTEAFF

j_call: TRBJ1-1
v_call: TRBV13
d_call: NA
clone_size: NA
cdr3_nt: TGTGCCAGCAGCTTCGGGGTAGGGGGCACTGAAGCTTTCTTT
cdr3_aa: CASSFGVGGTEAFF

j_call: TRBJ1-1
v_call: TRBV6-5
d_call: TRBD1
clone_size: NA
cdr3_nt: TGTGCCAGCAGTTATGGGGACAGGGTGGACACTGAAGCTTTCTTT
cdr3_aa: CASSYGDRVDTEAFF

j_call: TRBJ2-3
v_call: TRBV5-6
d_call: NA
clone_size: NA
cdr3_nt: TGTGCCAGCAGCTCTCCATTCGAGGAGGGAGGAAACACAGATACGCAGTATTTT
cdr3_aa: CASSSPFEEGGNTDTQYF

j_call: TRBJ2-5
v_call: TRBV30
d_call: TRBD1
clone_size: NA
cdr3_nt: TGTGCCTGGAGCGGGATAACAGGGACAGCCGAAGAGACCCAGTACTTC
cdr3_aa: CAWSGITGTAEETQYF

j_call: TRBJ2-1
v_call: TRBV10-3
d_call: NA
clone_size: NA
cdr3_nt: TGTGCCATCAGTGAGTCACCGCGGAGCTCCTACAATGAGCAGTTCTTC
cdr3_aa: CAISESPRSSYNEQFF

j_call: TRBJ2-3
v_call: TRBV5-4
d_call: NA
clone_size: NA
cdr3_nt: TGTGCCAGCAGCCCGGAAGGTTCTGGGAGGACAGATACGCAGTATTTT
cdr3_aa: CASSPEGSGRTDTQYF